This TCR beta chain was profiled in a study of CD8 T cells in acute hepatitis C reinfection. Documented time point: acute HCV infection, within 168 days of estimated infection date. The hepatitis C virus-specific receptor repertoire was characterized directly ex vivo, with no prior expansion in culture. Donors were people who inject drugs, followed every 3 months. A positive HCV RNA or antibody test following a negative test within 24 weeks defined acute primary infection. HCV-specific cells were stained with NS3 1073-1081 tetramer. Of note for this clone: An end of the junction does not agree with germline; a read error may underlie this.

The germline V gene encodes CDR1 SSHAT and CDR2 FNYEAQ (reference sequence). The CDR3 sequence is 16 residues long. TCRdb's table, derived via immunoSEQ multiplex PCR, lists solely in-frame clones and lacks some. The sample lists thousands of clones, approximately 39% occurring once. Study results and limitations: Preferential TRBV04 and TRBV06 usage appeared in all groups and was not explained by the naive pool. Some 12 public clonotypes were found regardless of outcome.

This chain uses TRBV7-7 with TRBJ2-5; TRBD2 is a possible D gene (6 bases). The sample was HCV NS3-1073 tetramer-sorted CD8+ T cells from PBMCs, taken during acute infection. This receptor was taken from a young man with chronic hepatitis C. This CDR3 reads CASSLGGGNPQETQYF. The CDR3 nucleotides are TGTGCTAGCAGCTTAGGAGGAGGGAACCCCCAAGAGACCCAGTACTTC.